These 9 T cell receptor beta chains originate from one sample sequenced in a study of T cells after yellow fever vaccination. TCRdb ran MiXCR on the 5' RACE reads and lists one entry per CDR3 protein. The sample lists around 63,000 distinct CDR3 sequences, approximately 8% occurring once. This specimen was CD8+ T cells sorted from PBMCs, taken 15 days after the yellow fever booster vaccination. These receptors all come from a man between 25 and 39 years old who received the YFV17D yellow fever vaccine.

This clonotype was found many times. The chain uses TRBV29-1 and TRBJ1-1; 8 positions agree with TRBD1. With 1 base clipped from V and 2 bases from J, the junction kept 0 bases outside the gene matches. The CDR3 totals 13 residues. The germline V gene has CDR1 SQVTM and CDR2 ANQGSEA. The chain's CDR3 is CSVEAGGNTEAFF. In nucleotides, the CDR3 is TGCAGCGTTGAAGCAGGGGGCAACACTGAAGCTTTCTTT.

In the case of this clonotype: A much larger clone is a single base away; this may be a read error. This chain links TRBV6-5 with TRBJ2-3; D may be TRBD2 (6 bases). V lost 4 bases to trimming and J lost 2 bases, with 19 bases between them. Germline lookup yields CDR1 MNHEY and CDR2 SVGAGI. This CDR3 contains 17 residues. CDR3 in DNA: TGTGCCAGCAGTTCCACTAGTGGGGCGGGGACCACAGATACGCAGTATTTT. Protein: CASSSTSGAGTTDTQYF.

The table lists this clonotype with many counts. This CDR3 reads CAWREDGTGELFF. CDR3 DNA sequence: TGTGCCTGGCGGGAGGACGGCACCGGGGAGCTGTTTTTT. The chain recombines TRBV30 with TRBJ2-2; 7 bases map to TRBD2. Per the germline V gene, CDR1 is GTSNPN and CDR2 is SVGIG (reference sequence). The CDR3 runs 13 residues. The V and J ends lost 5 bases and 4 bases, in that order; junction bases with no gene match: 4.

At least ten counts were recorded for this clonotype. The chain joins TRBV29-1 to TRBJ1-1; D ambiguous. The CDR3 is made up of 11 amino acids. Germline lookup yields CDR1 SQVTM and CDR2 ANQGSEA. Trimming took 4 bases from V and 4 from J, leaving 7 bases between them. The CDR3: CSVVMGTEAFF. DNA of the CDR3: TGCAGCGTTGTGATGGGCACTGAAGCTTTCTTT.

This clonotype was seen many times. J is TRBJ2-3 and V is TRBV5-1; 11 nucleotides agree with TRBD1. The CDR3 has 16 amino acids. V lost 3 bases to trimming and J lost 5 bases; unmatched junction nucleotides: 8. The germline gives CDR1 SGHRS, CDR2 YFSETQ. CDR3 in amino acids: CASSSAGQGDRDTQYF. The CDR3 region has the DNA TGCGCCAGCAGCTCCGCGGGACAGGGGGACCGAGATACGCAGTATTTT.

This clonotype was counted ten times or more. J is TRBJ2-7 and V is TRBV6-5; TRBD1 matches 10 bases. Per germline, CDR1 MNHEY and CDR2 SVGAGI. After removal of 4 bases from V and 7 bases from J, the junction contained 7 bases not matched to a gene. The CDR3 length is 14 residues. Here the CDR3 reads CASSFGTGEKEQYF. DNA for the CDR3: TGTGCCAGCAGTTTCGGGACAGGGGAAAAAGAGCAGTACTTC.

This clonotype was seen ten or more times. The chain uses TRBV6-2 or TRBV6-3 and TRBJ1-1, with D tentatively TRBD1 (5 bases). V was cut by 4 bases and J by 3 bases, with 12 bases left in between. The CDR3 is made up of 14 amino acids. The germline V gene has CDR1 MNHEY and CDR2 SVGEGT. The CDR3 spells CASSFGTDYTEAFF. The CDR3 DNA sequence: TGTGCCAGCAGTTTCGGGACCGATTACACTGAAGCTTTCTTT.

Many counts were recorded for this clonotype. V is TRBV2 and J is TRBJ2-1; D is perhaps TRBD2 (5 bases). From germline, CDR1 is SNHLY and CDR2 FYNNEI. V was pared by 6 bases and J by 4 bases, with 7 bases between. The CDR3 spans 12 residues. This CDR3 reads CASSGMYNEQFF. Here the CDR3 DNA reads TGTGCCAGCAGCGGGATGTACAATGAGCAGTTCTTC.

V usage is TRBV25-1 and J usage is TRBJ2-2; D gene uncertain. This CDR3 spans 12 amino acids. Germline V lookup: CDR1 MGHDK, CDR2 SYGVNS. V was clipped by 4 bases and J by 6 bases, with 6 bases between them. DNA of the CDR3: TGTGCCAGCAGTGCCGGGCCCGGGGAGCTGTTTTTT. It codes for CASSAGPGELFF.